This TCR beta chain was identified during a study of blood T cell repertoires in COVID-19. TCRdb's copy holds only in-frame clones and misses some; the assay was immunoSEQ multiplex PCR. The table lists a few hundred thousand clones, around 87% of them singletons, with less than 11% in the top ten. Trimming left V 3 bases short and J 7 bases short, with 10 bases between. This CDR3 has 14 amino acids. Germline V gives CDR1 SEHNR, CDR2 FQNEAQ (reference sequence). There are a few counts of this clone. The chain couples TRBV7-9 to TRBJ1-6; no clear D gene. The sequenced sample consisted of peripheral blood. This receptor was identified in a woman in her thirties with COVID-19, enrolled during active disease. CDR3 region: CASSFGERNSPLHF. The CDR3 DNA follows: TGTGCCAGCAGCTTCGGGGAAAGAAATTCACCCCTCCACTTT.